This T cell receptor beta chain comes out of a study of siplizumab effects on memory and regulatory T cells. Repertoires were generated with immunoSEQ multiplex PCR, while TCRdb's copy carries only in-frame clones and drops some. The data hold 110,000 or so clones, with 93% observed a single time. The V and J ends lost 8 bases and 5 bases respectively, with 19 bases between them. This CDR3 spans 16 amino acids. Germline CDR1 and CDR2: SGHTA and FQGNSA. The receptor's source is a human donor in good health. Sequencing was carried out using CD4+ T cells sorted from blood. The V call is TRBV7-2, the J call TRBJ2-6; D is possibly TRBD2 (7 bases). The CDR3 region has the DNA TGTGCCAGCCACGGCGGGGGCCCCCTTCGGGCCAACGTCCTGACTTTC. It yields the protein CASHGGGPLRANVLTF.